The entry below describes one T cell receptor beta chain. This sample stems from a study of blood T cell repertoires in COVID-19. Looking at the study overall: The United States, Italy and Spain were the sources of the acute and convalescent COVID-19 samples. Sources were T cells, B-cell-depleted T cells, or PBMCs; the material itself was cDNA or gDNA.

Assay: immunoSEQ multiplex PCR; the TCRdb copy retains only in-frame clones and omits some. The sample yields under 250,000 clones, about nine tenths seen once. Material: peripheral blood. This receptor was identified in a man aged 40-50 years with acute or convalescent COVID-19.

CDR3 in DNA: TGTGCCACCAGTGCCCCCACAGGGAAGGCCGGGGAGCTGTTTTTT. It translates to CATSAPTGKAGELFF. The chain combines TRBV24-1 with TRBJ2-2, with D perhaps matching TRBD1 (6 bases). This CDR3 spans 15 amino acids. Germline CDR1 reads KGHDR; CDR2 reads SFDVKD. Trimming stripped 5 bases from V and 6 bases from J, with 15 bases between.